This is a list of T cell receptor beta chains from one sample in a study of blood T cells in healthy people across ages. TCRdb used MiXCR to reprocess the 5' RACE reads, holding one entry per CDR3 protein. This repertoire shows more than 1.4 million distinct CDR3 sequences, roughly 40% found once; its top ten account for 6.5% to 10%. Sample: blood. The receptors derive from a woman younger than 35 in good health. Both conserved end residues are part of each CDR3. D genes are given only for firm matches. Expanded clones get a size class; other rows say once, few or many, or leave the size out.

V	J	D	size	CDR3	DNA
TRBV28	TRBJ2-1	TRBD2	-	CASSPTSGSEKWNEQFF	TGTGCCAGCAGTCCGACTAGCGGGAGTGAGAAGTGGAATGAGCAGTTCTTC
TRBV7-9	TRBJ2-7	-	-	CASSPPLDEQYF	TGTGCCAGCAGCCCCCCATTAGACGAGCAGTACTTC
TRBV5-5	TRBJ2-7	TRBD2	-	CASTVLAGAAEQYF	TGTGCCAGCACCGTTCTAGCGGGAGCTGCCGAGCAGTACTTC
TRBV7-8	TRBJ2-2	-	-	CASSLDLAGELFF	TGTGCCAGCAGCTTAGACCTAGCCGGGGAGCTGTTTTTT
TRBV3-1	TRBJ1-1	-	-	CASSQQETEAFF	TGTGCCAGCAGCCAACAGGAGACTGAAGCTTTCTTT
TRBV3-1	TRBJ2-7	-	-	CASSQEWATYEQYF	TGTGCCAGCAGCCAAGAGTGGGCAACCTACGAGCAGTACTTC
TRBV7-2	TRBJ2-7	-	-	CASSSAGSLSYEQYF	TGTGCCAGCAGCTCAGCAGGATCACTTTCCTACGAGCAGTACTTC
TRBV2	TRBJ1-5	-	-	CASSEGWNQPQHF	TGTGCCAGCAGTGAAGGGTGGAATCAGCCCCAGCATTTT
TRBV12-3/TRBV12-4	TRBJ2-5	TRBD2	-	CASSLDGTSGRGTQYF	TGTGCCAGCAGTTTAGACGGGACTAGCGGGAGGGGGACCCAGTACTTC
TRBV15	TRBJ1-2	-	few	CATSRDGPAFYGYTF	TGTGCCACCAGCAGAGATGGGCCGGCATTCTATGGCTACACCTTC
TRBV6-5	TRBJ2-3	-	-	CASSYQTRDTQYF	TGTGCCAGCAGTTACCAAACTAGGGATACGCAGTATTTT
TRBV11-2	TRBJ2-7	TRBD2	once	CASSLDGTSGGPSYNEQYF	TGTGCCAGCAGCTTAGACGGGACTAGCGGAGGGCCCTCCTACAATGAGCAGTACTTC
TRBV2	TRBJ2-2	-	-	CASRGTANTGELFF	TGTGCCAGCAGGGGGACTGCGAACACCGGGGAGCTGTTTTTT
TRBV12-3/TRBV12-4	TRBJ1-3	-	-	CASSFASRNTIYF	TGTGCCAGCAGTTTCGCCAGCCGAAACACCATATATTTT
TRBV24-1	TRBJ2-5	TRBD1	-	CATSDLGQGAQETQYF	TGTGCCACCAGTGATTTGGGACAGGGGGCCCAAGAGACCCAGTACTTC
TRBV9	TRBJ1-2	TRBD1	-	CASSVGDRGNYGYTF	TGTGCCAGCAGCGTCGGAGACAGGGGAAACTATGGCTACACCTTC
TRBV7-9	TRBJ2-1	-	many	CASSFPDEQFF	TGTGCCAGCAGCTTTCCCGATGAGCAGTTCTTC
TRBV6-6	TRBJ1-5	TRBD1	-	CASSYQGQGAPSKPQHF	TGTGCCAGCAGTTACCAGGGACAGGGGGCGCCTTCTAAGCCCCAGCATTTT
TRBV12-3/TRBV12-4	TRBJ2-5	TRBD1	-	CASSRDRVSLGETQYF	TGTGCCAGCAGTCGTGACAGGGTGTCCTTGGGGGAGACCCAGTACTTC
TRBV20-1	TRBJ2-5	TRBD2	-	CSARARTSGRVETQYF	TGCAGTGCTAGGGCGAGGACTAGCGGGAGGGTGGAGACCCAGTACTTC
TRBV7-2	TRBJ2-7	TRBD2	few	CASSLGGGGTYEQYF	TGTGCCAGCAGCTTAGGTGGCGGGGGGACCTACGAGCAGTACTTC
TRBV29-1	TRBJ1-1	-	-	CSVQGYPNTEAFF	TGCAGCGTTCAAGGGTACCCGAACACTGAAGCTTTCTTT
TRBV20-1	TRBJ2-1	-	few	CSARYVGTNEQFF	TGCAGTGCTAGATACGTCGGGACTAATGAGCAGTTCTTC
TRBV25-1	TRBJ2-1	TRBD2	-	CASSQVAGGYYEQFF	TGTGCCAGCAGCCAAGTGGCGGGGGGTTACTACGAGCAGTTCTTC
TRBV7-9	TRBJ1-2	TRBD1	-	CASSLPLTGGYGYTF	TGTGCCAGCAGCTTACCCCTGACAGGGGGCTATGGCTACACCTTC
TRBV7-9	TRBJ2-7	-	few	CASSRTAVPSSYEQYF	TGTGCCAGCAGCCGTACAGCGGTCCCGAGCTCCTACGAGCAGTACTTC
TRBV5-1	TRBJ2-7	-	-	CASRLQAYNEQYF	TGCGCCAGCAGACTGCAAGCTTACAATGAGCAGTACTTC
TRBV5-1	TRBJ2-5	-	few	CASRLEQRETQYF	TGCGCCAGCAGGCTGGAGCAACGGGAGACCCAGTACTTC
TRBV19	TRBJ2-1	TRBD2	-	CASATTSGEYNEQFF	TGTGCCAGTGCAACCACTAGCGGGGAGTACAATGAGCAGTTCTTC
TRBV29-1	TRBJ1-6	-	-	CSVKEQRDSPLHF	TGCAGCGTGAAGGAACAGAGAGATTCACCCCTCCACTTT
TRBV20-1	TRBJ2-3	-	-	CSARDLRIADTQYF	TGCAGTGCTAGAGATCTGCGGATCGCGGATACGCAGTATTTT
TRBV7-2	TRBJ2-7	-	-	CASSLIKQQSF	TGTGCCAGCAGCTTAATCAAGCAGCAGTCCTTC
TRBV6-2/TRBV6-3	TRBJ2-7	TRBD2	few	CASTPLRGSYEQYF	TGTGCCAGCACCCCGTTGCGCGGGAGCTACGAGCAGTACTTC
TRBV20-1	TRBJ2-5	TRBD1	-	CSARAQGWECQQYF	TGCAGTGCTAGGGCACAGGGGTGGGAATGTCAGCAGTACTTC
TRBV27	TRBJ2-7	-	once	CASSCAISRASYEQYF	TGTGCCAGCAGTTGCGCGATTAGTCGAGCTTCCTACGAGCAGTACTTC
TRBV7-3	TRBJ2-5	TRBD2	-	CASSLKGLAGTKETQYF	TGTGCCAGCAGCTTAAAAGGGCTAGCGGGGACAAAAGAGACCCAGTACTTC
TRBV10-3	TRBJ1-3	-	once	CAISESLGRTVSSGNTIYF	TGTGCCATCAGTGAGTCGTTGGGCCGTACAGTCAGCTCTGGAAACACCATATATTTT
TRBV5-1	TRBJ2-5	TRBD2	-	CASSPGLAALQETQYF	TGCGCCAGCAGCCCTGGACTAGCGGCCCTCCAAGAGACCCAGTACTTC
TRBV9	TRBJ2-1	TRBD2	-	CASSAGASGSFQFF	TGTGCCAGCAGCGCCGGGGCTAGCGGGAGTTTCCAGTTCTTC
TRBV6-1	TRBJ2-1	-	few	CASRTGVGLYNEQFF	TGTGCCAGTAGAACGGGGGTAGGGTTGTACAATGAGCAGTTCTTC